Described below is a single T cell receptor beta chain sequence and its context. Its antigen is currently unknown. Alongside a J-beta primer mix, a sample-barcoded 5' primer served in a second PCR lasting roughly 7 to 12 cycles. Researchers report that a template-switch adaptor with 12 random nucleotides tagged each cDNA molecule. TCRdb called the 5' RACE reads again in MiXCR, with one record for every CDR3 protein. The sample records roughly 1,500,000 distinct CDR3 sequences, roughly 40% being singletons. Per germline, CDR1 MNHNY and CDR2 SVGAGI (reference sequence). This CDR3 has 16 amino acids. V lost 1 base, J lost 2 bases, and 11 bases lay in between. This record belongs to a study of blood T cells in healthy people across ages. Findings and caveats of the study: When set beside aged donors, long-lived donors presented more naive CD4+ cells and higher diversity. Samples with more naive T cells showed higher observed beta diversity. Older individuals had lower TCR beta diversity per million T cells (the decline was roughly linear).

The chain is built from TRBV6-6 and TRBJ2-2, with a tentative D call TRBD2 (6 bases). The material sequenced was blood. The origin of this receptor is a woman aged 18-29 years in good health. The DNA for the CDR3 is TGTGCCAGCAGTTACTTGGGTAGCGGAAACACCGGGGAGCTGTTTTTT. Translating gives CASSYLGSGNTGELFF.